This TCR beta chain was sequenced for a study of beta chain features in type 1 diabetes. Every bit of the isolated RNA underwent reverse transcription, so sequencing read expressed TCRB transcripts. TCRdb keeps only in-frame clones here, not all; method: immunoSEQ multiplex PCR. The sample lists roughly 400,000 clones; roughly 16% were seen once. The junction had 7 bases not matched to a gene; V was cut back by 7 bases and J by 1 base. This CDR3 comprises 15 residues. The V gene's germline CDR1 is MDHEN and CDR2 SYDVKM. J is TRBJ1-5 and V is TRBV28, with 7 bases lining up with TRBD1. This receptor was identified in a young woman in good health. The sample was naive CD4+ T cells from blood. The CDR3 bases are TGTGCCAGCAAACCCCAGGGGGAGAGCAATCAGCCCCAGCATTTT. Protein sequence: CASKPQGESNQPQHF. The variable domain in full, with the rest retrieved from reference TRBV28 and TRBJ1-5, is DVKVTQSSRYLVKRTGEKVFLECVQDMDHENMFWYRQDPGLGLRLIYFSYDVKMKEKGDIPEGYSVSREKKERFSLILESASTNQTSMYLCASKPQGESNQPQHFGDGTRLSIL.